One sample yielded the 9 T cell receptor beta chains listed below, sequenced in a study of T cells in Graves' hyperthyroidism and ophthalmopathy. RNA transcripts served as the template for amplifying TCR beta CDR3 regions. During a first-round RT-PCR of the TCR CDR3, the HTBI primer set was used. MiXCR, run by TCRdb on the multiplex PCR reads, gives a single entry per CDR3 protein. The top ten clones hold about 53% of a sample with 340,000 or so distinct CDR3 sequences, 15% to 20% of them seen once. Sequences were obtained from blood. These receptors came from a woman aged 45-60 years with Graves' hyperthyroidism.

This clonotype turned up a few times. The rearrangement uses TRBV13 and TRBJ2-7; D call uncertain. Trimming pared 4 bases from V and 9 bases from J, leaving 16 bases between. This CDR3 contains 13 residues. From germline, CDR1 is PRHDT and CDR2 FYEKMQ (reference sequence). CDR3 region: CASSSDEDTGQYF. CDR3 DNA: TGTGCCAGCAGCTCGGACGAGGATACGGGGCAGTACTTC.

V is TRBV6-2 or TRBV6-3 and J is TRBJ1-2, with D hard to call. V was clipped by 8 bases and J by 4 bases, with 17 bases between them. CDR1 and CDR2 (germline): MNHEY, SVGEGT. This CDR3 region has 14 residues. CDR3 bases: TGTGCCAGCCGAGGTCTTACAGTGCCCTATGGCTACACCTTC. Translating gives CASRGLTVPYGYTF.

This clonotype has ten or more counts. The gene calls are TRBV28 and TRBJ2-7; 7 bases align to TRBD1. The J segment lost 0 bases and the V segment lost 7 bases, leaving 6 bases of the junction unmatched. Per the germline V gene, CDR1 is MDHEN and CDR2 is SYDVKM. The CDR3 loop spans 14 amino acids. The chain's CDR3 is CASKGTAYSYEQYF. CDR3 DNA sequence: TGTGCCAGCAAGGGGACAGCCTACTCCTACGAGCAGTACTTC.

The rearrangement uses TRBV2 and TRBJ1-1, with 7 bases that match TRBD1. Germline lookup yields CDR1 SNHLY and CDR2 FYNNEI. There are 16 residues in the CDR3. V shed 7 bases, J shed 0 bases, and the junction held 11 bases outside the gene matches. The CDR3 region is CASMGREGALNTEAFF. The CDR3 DNA sequence: TGTGCCAGCATGGGTAGAGAGGGGGCTCTGAACACTGAAGCTTTCTTT.

This clonotype has just a few counts. The chain carries TRBV7-9 and TRBJ2-1, with 8 bases that match TRBD2. This CDR3 comprises 15 residues. Germline trimming cut 5 bases from V and 0 bases from J; bases unmatched to any gene: 3. Germline lookup yields CDR1 SEHNR and CDR2 FQNEAQ (reference sequence). The CDR3 loop is CASSILAGSYNEQFF. The CDR3 region has the DNA TGTGCCAGCAGCATCCTAGCGGGCTCCTACAATGAGCAGTTCTTC.

This chain links TRBV6-1 with TRBJ2-1; no firm D call. CDR3 length equals 14 residues. With 6 bases removed from V and 6 bases from J, the gap between germline ends came to 15 bases. Germline V CDR1 and CDR2: MNHNS, SASEGT. The CDR3 nucleotides are TGTGCCAGCAGCCCCTCGTGGGAAGCCAATGAGCAGTTCTTC. Translated: CASSPSWEANEQFF.

At least ten counts were recorded for this clonotype. The chain has TRBV28 and TRBJ2-7; 7 bases are shared with TRBD2. Trimming at V came to 5 bases and at J to 6 bases, leaving 7 bases not matched to a gene. Germline values: CDR1 MDHEN, CDR2 SYDVKM. The CDR3 totals 13 residues. The CDR3 DNA reads TGTGCCAGCAGTATCTGGACTAGTTCCGAGCAGTACTTC. Its protein product is CASSIWTSSEQYF.

The V and J genes are TRBV11-2 and TRBJ2-7, with D perhaps given as TRBD1 or TRBD2 (5 bases each). The CDR3 is 13 residues long. The V end was cut by 5 bases, the J end by 5 bases, with 13 bases between. CDR1 and CDR2 (germline): SGHAT, FQNNGV. This CDR3 reads CASSPGQVHEQYV. The CDR3 DNA reads as TGTGCCAGCAGCCCGGGGCAGGTCCACGAGCAGTACGTC.

The V gene is TRBV20-1, the J gene TRBJ2-2; the match to TRBD2 covers 13 bases. Germline V lookup: CDR1 DFQATT, CDR2 SNEGSKA (reference sequence). CDR3 length: 16 amino acids. With V trimmed by 2 bases and J by 5 bases, 5 bases remained unmatched. The CDR3 reads CSARPLAGGPTGELFF. In DNA form, the CDR3 reads TGCAGTGCTAGACCACTAGCGGGGGGGCCGACCGGGGAGCTGTTTTTT.